These T cell receptor beta chains were read from a single sample in a study of early T cells in non-severe SARS-CoV-2 infection. One entry per CDR3 protein results from TCRdb running MiXCR on the 5' RACE reads. Among 55,000 to 70,000 distinct CDR3 sequences, roughly 10% were seen once, and the ten largest hold roughly 6%. Sequenced material: whole blood. Source of these receptors: an adult who was a healthcare worker with PCR-confirmed SARS-CoV-2 infection or an uninfected control (not recorded which). Each CDR3 is given with its conserved first and last residue.

V: TRBV11-2
CDR3: CASSLGTGIHQPQHF

V: TRBV10-3
CDR3: CAITDGQSYEQYF

V: TRBV12-3/TRBV12-4
CDR3: CASSLQAVLGQHF

V: TRBV7-9
CDR3: CASSLISGGYDEKLFF

V: TRBV24-1
CDR3: CATSDSRTSGSDEQYF

V: TRBV13
CDR3: CASRETSGRGYEQYF

V: TRBV29-1
CDR3: CSAGGVESHEQFF

V: TRBV30
CDR3: CAWSPQSGQYF

V: TRBV20-1
CDR3: CSARDRSRGNEQFF

V: TRBV4-1
CDR3: CASSQPAGIEQYF

V: TRBV27
CDR3: CASSTRPTDLNTEAFF

V: TRBV28
CDR3: CASSFSAGNTIYF

V: TRBV19
CDR3: CASSNMLGQAFF

V: TRBV10-3
CDR3: CAISESNNYEQYF

V: TRBV7-9
CDR3: CASSSAKAPQGRGYTF

V: TRBV5-1
CDR3: CASSLTGGDTEAFF

V: TRBV28
CDR3: CASSLPSYEQYF

V: TRBV7-9
CDR3: CASSVRGGTDTQYF

V: TRBV12-3/TRBV12-4
CDR3: CASSTFGDRVSPLHF

V: TRBV7-2
CDR3: CASSLEGVPLDTQYF

V: TRBV10-3
CDR3: CAIGGGDTQYF

V: TRBV9
CDR3: CASSPVGGGELFF

V: TRBV12-3/TRBV12-4
CDR3: CASSPGADNEQFF

V: TRBV28
CDR3: CASRDSGRISGELFF

V: TRBV12-3/TRBV12-4
CDR3: CASLGLASPSTDTQYF

V: TRBV6-5
CDR3: CASSPIRGGTETQYF

V: TRBV20-1
CDR3: CSANVPGRPDTQYF

V: TRBV7-9
CDR3: CASSLSPGHSYNEQFF

V: TRBV24-1
CDR3: CATRAGAADTQYF

V: TRBV28
CDR3: CASRPSGANVLTF

V: TRBV12-3/TRBV12-4
CDR3: CASSLNPRLAGVDTQYF

V: TRBV12-3/TRBV12-4
CDR3: CASGQPNSPLHF

V: TRBV10-3
CDR3: CATRRLAEDNEQFF

V: TRBV24-1
CDR3: CATSVGGSEAFF

V: TRBV12-3/TRBV12-4
CDR3: CASSTGREQYF

V: TRBV19
CDR3: CASSPTPYNEQFF

V: TRBV11-2
CDR3: CASSLADTQYF

V: TRBV6-2/TRBV6-3
CDR3: CASSFGQKETQYF

V: TRBV20-1
CDR3: CSARADYSNQPQHF

V: TRBV7-2
CDR3: CASSLAAGGGTEAFF

V: TRBV7-8
CDR3: CASSLRGRLADFRDTQYF

V: TRBV10-2
CDR3: CASSGDPARVAGEQFF

V: TRBV27
CDR3: CASSPLPGGVLLFF

V: TRBV6-5
CDR3: CASRTRPVPTGELFF

V: TRBV6-1
CDR3: CASSEAGLYEQYF

V: TRBV9
CDR3: CASSVGGGPYEQYF

V: TRBV28
CDR3: CASSLSMVGRVLREQYF

V: TRBV3-1
CDR3: CASSPGDTKAFF

V: TRBV7-6
CDR3: CASSPRSTTSQETQYF

V: TRBV20-1
CDR3: CSASSRGRGSSYEQYF

V: TRBV20-1
CDR3: CSASQGINYGYTF

V: TRBV7-2
CDR3: CASSGQNYGYTF

V: TRBV10-1
CDR3: CASSEFGTLGEQYF

V: TRBV4-1
CDR3: CASSQAGGKQFF

V: TRBV29-1
CDR3: CSVFKRVNNEQFF

V: TRBV27
CDR3: CASSLTLTGASGIQYF

V: TRBV7-9
CDR3: CASSLGSEAFF

V: TRBV28
CDR3: CASNRGLGTEAFF